What follows are 17 T cell receptor beta chains derived from one specimen sequenced in a study of T cell responses to AZD1222 COVID-19 vaccine. TCRdb's table, derived via immunoSEQ multiplex PCR, lists solely in-frame clones and lacks some. The repertoire holds around 85,000 clones, under 90% seen once, with roughly 1.4% in the top ten. Specimen: peripheral blood, collected 28 days after the second AZD1222 dose. The receptors shown here come from an adult who received the AZD1222 COVID-19 vaccine.

This clone was observed once. The chain couples TRBV2 to TRBJ1-6; weak D call: TRBD1 (5 bases). The CDR3 length is 13 residues. The V gene's germline CDR1 is SNHLY and CDR2 FYNNEI. Trimming stripped 7 bases from V and 7 bases from J, with 11 bases between. Here the CDR3 reads CASTRGRNSPLHF. CDR3 bases: TGTGCCAGCACTAGGGGACGGAATTCACCCCTCCACTTT.

V usage is TRBV12-3 or TRBV12-4 and J usage is TRBJ2-5; either TRBD1 or TRBD2 may fit D (6 bases each). Trimming removed 9 bases from V and 4 bases from J, with 15 bases in between. CDR3 length equals 13 residues. CDR3 sequence: CASRRSGAETQYF. CDR3 in DNA: TGTGCCAGTCGCCGGTCGGGGGCAGAGACCCAGTACTTC.

The rearrangement joins TRBV6-1 to TRBJ2-3; D is undetermined. Germline values: CDR1 MNHNS, CDR2 SASEGT. Trimming shortened V by 3 bases and J by 5 bases, and 15 bases separated the two germline ends. CDR3 length: 15 residues. CDR3 protein: CASSDQPNSGDTQYF. CDR3 coding DNA: TGTGCCAGCAGTGACCAGCCAAACTCGGGAGATACGCAGTATTTT.

The chain recombines TRBV3-1 (or the pseudogene TRBV3-2) with TRBJ1-4; 7 bases line up with TRBD1. The germline CDR1 and CDR2 sequences are LGHDT and YNNKEL (reference sequence). The CDR3 totals 17 residues. V trimming: 5 bases; J trimming: 5 bases; junction bases outside the gene matches: 14. In DNA form, the CDR3 reads TGTGCCAGCAGCGACCCACCCTGGACAGGAAAGAATGAAAAACTGTTTTTT. It yields the protein CASSDPPWTGKNEKLFF.

This clone was observed once. The chain is built from TRBV20-1 and TRBJ2-3; 9 positions match TRBD1. The CDR3 covers 15 residues. The V and J ends lost 3 bases and 7 bases, in that order; junction bases with no gene match: 11. CDR1 and CDR2 from the germline V gene are DFQATT and SNEGSKA (reference sequence). The CDR3 region has the DNA TGCAGTGCTAGTTCAGGCGGACAGGGGATATATACGCAGTATTTT. It encodes CSASSGGQGIYTQYF.

The CDR3 sequence is CASSISGYYGYTF. CDR3 bases: TGTGCCAGTAGTATAAGCGGGTACTATGGCTACACCTTC. The rearrangement uses TRBV19 and TRBJ1-2; D gene unclear. Trimming removed 2 bases at V and 3 bases at J, with 7 bases between. The CDR3 runs 13 residues. The germline CDR1 and CDR2 sequences are LNHDA and SQIVND (reference sequence).

The chain employs TRBV7-7 and TRBJ2-3; a weak D match, TRBD2 (5 bases). The CDR3 has 15 amino acids. Between the trimmed V and J ends, which lost 1 base and 0 bases, there was a span of 8 bases. The germline CDR1 and CDR2 sequences are SSHAT and FNYEAQ (reference sequence). The CDR3 DNA reads as TGTGCCAGCAGCTTAGGGAGCGGAAGCACAGATACGCAGTATTTT. As protein: CASSLGSGSTDTQYF.

The rearrangement uses TRBV9 and TRBJ2-5; D gene ambiguous. The CDR3 runs 13 residues. Germline lookup yields CDR1 SGDLS and CDR2 YYNGEE. V shed 0 bases and J shed 4 bases, with 7 bases lying between them. The CDR3 coding sequence is TGTGCCAGCAGCGTAGCTACGGGAGAGACCCAGTACTTC. Residues: CASSVATGETQYF.

The chain combines TRBV3-1 (or the pseudogene TRBV3-2) with TRBJ2-2, with D possibly TRBD1 on 6 matching bases. V was pared by 4 bases and J by 0 bases, with 6 bases between. Germline V lookup: CDR1 LGHDT, CDR2 YNNKEL (reference sequence). This CDR3 is 14 amino acids long. The DNA of the CDR3 is TGTGCCAGCAGCCGACAGGCGAACACCGGGGAGCTGTTTTTT. Translation gives CASSRQANTGELFF.

The chain combines TRBV27 with TRBJ1-2, with 10 bases identical to TRBD1. Germline lookup yields CDR1 MNHEY and CDR2 SMNVEV (reference sequence). The CDR3 runs 19 residues. V shed 2 bases, J shed 8 bases, and the junction held 20 bases outside the gene matches. CDR3 region: CASSLRTGTGAEGVSGYTF. For the CDR3, the DNA is TGTGCCAGCAGTTTACGTACAGGGACAGGGGCCGAGGGCGTATCGGGCTACACCTTC.

The V call is TRBV2, the J call TRBJ2-3; the D is unclear. Per the germline V gene, CDR1 is SNHLY and CDR2 is FYNNEI. The CDR3 totals 14 residues. Trimming took 7 bases from V and 1 from J, leaving 12 bases between them. The CDR3 nucleotides read TGTGCCAGCAAAAGTGGGCTAGGCACAGATACGCAGTATTTT. Its translation: CASKSGLGTDTQYF.

The rearrangement uses TRBV23-1 and TRBJ1-1, with D possibly being TRBD1 (5 bases). TRBV23-1 is reported as an ORF; its role is uncertain. Trimming took 8 bases from V and 2 from J, leaving 12 bases between them. The CDR3 is made up of 13 amino acids. The DNA for the CDR3 is TGCGCCAGCCGATTCAGGGTAAACACTGAAGCTTTCTTT. As protein: CASRFRVNTEAFF.

This chain links TRBV29-1 with TRBJ1-3, with TRBD1 identical over 7 bases. The germline gives CDR1 SQVTM, CDR2 ANQGSEA. The CDR3 is made up of 14 amino acids. V was clipped by 4 bases and J by 3 bases; unmatched bases: 6. CDR3 residues: CSVGSDRDGNTIYF. Here the CDR3 DNA reads TGCAGCGTTGGTTCCGACAGGGATGGAAACACCATATATTTT.

The rearrangement links TRBV6-5 to TRBJ2-5; D may match TRBD1 or TRBD2 (6 bases each). Trimming removed 0 bases at V and 4 bases at J, with 15 bases between. Germline values: CDR1 MNHEY, CDR2 SVGAGI. The CDR3 is 16 amino acids. The CDR3 loop reads CASSYSRGRLGETQYF. The CDR3 DNA follows: TGTGCCAGCAGTTACTCCCGGGGGCGTTTAGGAGAGACCCAGTACTTC.

This clone turned up a few times. The chain joins TRBV2 to TRBJ2-7; D gene ambiguous. CDR3 length equals 13 residues. Trimming left V 4 bases short and J 3 bases short, with 10 bases between. Germline CDR1 and CDR2: SNHLY and FYNNEI. CDR3 sequence reads: CASSGQEFYEQYF. The CDR3 bases are TGTGCCAGCAGTGGTCAGGAGTTCTACGAGCAGTACTTC.

The chain combines TRBV28 with TRBJ1-1, with 7 positions matching TRBD1. V dropped 6 bases and J dropped 0; count of bases not matched to a gene: 4. This CDR3 region has 14 residues. Germline V gene data show CDR1 as MDHEN and CDR2 as SYDVKM. The CDR3 DNA sequence: TGTGCCAGCAGCCCGGGACAGTTGAACACTGAAGCTTTCTTT. Its protein product is CASSPGQLNTEAFF. The variable domain in full, completed from reference TRBV28 and TRBJ1-1, reads DVKVTQSSRYLVKRTGEKVFLECVQDMDHENMFWYRQDPGLGLRLIYFSYDVKMKEKGDIPEGYSVSREKKERFSLILESASTNQTSMYLCASSPGQLNTEAFFGQGTRLTVV.

This chain links TRBV15 with TRBJ2-2; D perhaps matches TRBD2 (5 bases). Germline CDR1 and CDR2: LNHNV and YYDKDF (reference sequence). V was pared by 0 bases and J by 2 bases, with 10 bases between. This CDR3 has 16 amino acids. The CDR3 region has the DNA TGTGCCACCAGCAGAGAGAGGGTCAGCAACACCGGGGAGCTGTTTTTT. This gives the protein CATSRERVSNTGELFF.